The 15 T cell receptor beta chains below all came from one sample that was sequenced in a study of T cell responses to AZD1222 COVID-19 vaccine (dated by TCRdb to 2020 to 2022). The meaning of the sample's time point label: baseline before first vaccination. The treatment or condition label for this specimen denotes: meningococcal conjugate vaccine given as trial control. Library construction relied on the immunoSEQ multiplex PCR assay. TCRdb took over this immuneACCESS table, retaining in-frame rearrangements with V and J assigned. Such tables are incomplete; in checked studies, under half of the missing clones stem from an unresolved V gene, and the remainder is unexplained. The sample has about 60,000 clones on record, roughly 85% of them singletons. The ten largest clones take up roughly a fifth of the sample. This sample comprised peripheral blood, obtained on day 0 of MenACWY control vaccination. Receptor source: an adult in good health.

This clone has more than one count but fewer than ten. V gene TRBV9 combines with J gene TRBJ1-2; D is possibly TRBD1 (5 bases). V was cut by 0 bases and J by 7 bases, with 13 bases left in between. This CDR3 comprises 14 residues. Per the germline V gene, CDR1 is SGDLS and CDR2 is YYNGEE. The CDR3 DNA reads TGTGCCAGCAGCGTAGGTAGCAGGGTGCCTGGCTACACCTTC. Encoded protein: CASSVGSRVPGYTF.

J is TRBJ1-1 and V is TRBV7-2, with D tentatively TRBD1 (5 bases). With 7 bases removed from V and 8 bases from J, the gap between germline ends came to 20 bases. This CDR3 has 14 residues. Germline V CDR1 and CDR2: SGHTA, FQGNSA. CDR3 coding DNA: TGTGCCAGCATCCTCATGTTAGGGGTCGGAGAAGCTTTCTTT. Protein: CASILMLGVGEAFF.

The chain employs TRBV4-2 and TRBJ2-5; 9 positions match TRBD2. The CDR3 is 16 residues long. V gave up 3 bases and J gave up 4 bases; unmatched junction bases: 9. CDR1 and CDR2 (germline): LGHNA, YNFKEQ. CDR3 protein: CASSQGAGGGGETQYF. As DNA, the CDR3 is TGTGCCAGCAGCCAGGGAGCGGGAGGAGGGGGAGAGACCCAGTACTTC.

This chain joins TRBV14 and TRBJ1-6; D is undetermined. CDR3 length: 14 residues. From germline, CDR1 is SGHDN and CDR2 FVKESK. The germline V and J ends were trimmed by 3 bases and 7 bases, with 10 bases remaining between them. CDR3 coding DNA: TGTGCCAGCAGCCAGTTCGGGGAAAATTCACCCCTCCACTTT. Translated, it gives CASSQFGENSPLHF.

The chain links TRBV7-9 to TRBJ2-3, with D uncertain. This CDR3 has 14 amino acids. Germline-derived CDR1 and CDR2 are SEHNR and FQNEAQ (reference sequence). V lost 0 bases and J lost 0, with 4 bases in between. CDR3 DNA: TGTGCCAGCAGCTTAGCTCTCAGCACAGATACGCAGTATTTT. It codes for CASSLALSTDTQYF. The full variable domain, with the rest looked up from reference TRBV7-9 and TRBJ2-3, is DTGVSQNPRHKITKRGQNVTFRCDPISEHNRLYWYRQTLGQGPEFLTYFQNEAQLEKSRLLSDRFSAERPKGSFSTLEIQRTEQGDSAMYLCASSLALSTDTQYFGPGTRLTVL.

The genes are TRBV15 and TRBJ2-6; D is perhaps TRBD2 (5 bases). Trimming removed 0 bases from V and 4 bases from J, with 10 bases in between. This CDR3 has 16 amino acids. Looked up from germline, CDR1 is LNHNV and CDR2 is YYDKDF (reference sequence). DNA of the CDR3: TGTGCCACCAGCAGAGATGGAGGTACAGGGGCCAACGTCCTGACTTTC. This encodes CATSRDGGTGANVLTF.

The chain couples TRBV7-2 to TRBJ1-5, with 9 bases lining up with TRBD1. Germline loops: CDR1 SGHTA, CDR2 FQGNSA. With V trimmed by 5 bases and J by 1 base, 3 bases remained unmatched. This CDR3 comprises 15 residues. CDR3 protein: CASSQGTGSNQPQHF. The CDR3 DNA reads TGTGCCAGCAGCCAGGGGACAGGGAGCAATCAGCCCCAGCATTTT.

J is TRBJ1-1 and V is TRBV28, with a tentative D call TRBD1 (5 bases). Germline V lookup: CDR1 MDHEN, CDR2 SYDVKM. V lost 8 bases and J lost 0, with 10 bases in between. This CDR3 comprises 13 residues. The CDR3, as DNA: TGTGCCAGCCGACAGCAAGTGAACACTGAAGCTTTCTTT. This codes for CASRQQVNTEAFF.

The V and J genes are TRBV7-9 and TRBJ1-1; tentative D call: TRBD1 (5 bases). Germline lookup yields CDR1 SEHNR and CDR2 FQNEAQ (reference sequence). The ends were cut back, 0 bases at V and 4 bases at J, with 12 bases in the middle. The CDR3 has 15 amino acids. The CDR3, as DNA: TGTGCCAGCAGCTTAGCTGGGGGAAAGACCACTGAAGCTTTCTTT. Amino acid sequence: CASSLAGGKTTEAFF.

The chain uses TRBV18 and TRBJ2-5; no clear D gene. This CDR3 spans 13 amino acids. The V gene's germline CDR1 is KGHSH and CDR2 LQKENI. Trimming removed 5 bases from V and 5 bases from J, with 12 bases in between. This CDR3 is CASSGSLRETQYF. CDR3 in DNA: TGTGCCAGCTCAGGGTCCTTGCGGGAGACCCAGTACTTC.

This clone appeared once. The rearrangement joins TRBV7-6 to TRBJ2-3; 11 nucleotides line up with TRBD2. The CDR3 has 19 amino acids. Trimming cost V 5 bases and J 6 bases; bases outside gene matches: 19. Germline V gene sequence: CDR1 SGHVS, CDR2 FNYEAQ. CDR3 in amino acids: CASSRGTGNSGRAVDTQYF. The CDR3 coding sequence is TGTGCCAGCAGCCGGGGGACAGGGAATAGCGGGAGGGCTGTGGATACGCAGTATTTT. Combining the CDR3 with reference TRBV7-6 and TRBJ2-3 gives the whole variable domain GAGVSQSPRYKVTKRGQDVALRCDPISGHVSLYWYRQALGQGPEFLTYFNYEAQQDKSGLPNDRFSAERPEGSISTLTIQRTEQRDSAMYRCASSRGTGNSGRAVDTQYFGPGTRLTVL.

This clone was observed a single time. The CDR3 bases are TGTGCCAGCAGCTTAAACAGGTTGAACACTGAAGCTTTCTTT. Translation: CASSLNRLNTEAFF. This rearrangement joins TRBV7-2 to TRBJ1-1, with D perhaps TRBD1 (5 bases). CDR1 is SGHTA and CDR2 is FQGNSA in the germline V gene. Trimming pared 2 bases from V and 0 bases from J, leaving 7 bases between. The length of the CDR3 is 14 residues. Complete variable domain (other parts from reference TRBV7-2 and TRBJ1-1): GAGVSQSPSNKVTEKGKDVELRCDPISGHTALYWYRQSLGQGLEFLIYFQGNSAPDKSGLPSDRFSAERTGGSVSTLTIQRTQQEDSAVYLCASSLNRLNTEAFFGQGTRLTVV.

The chain uses TRBV11-2 and TRBJ2-1; TRBD2 aligns across 9 bases. CDR3 size: 18 residues. Per germline, CDR1 SGHAT and CDR2 FQNNGV. V lost 4 bases, J lost 5 bases, and 15 bases stayed unmatched. In nucleotides, the CDR3 is TGTGCCAGCAGCTCACTTGGCGATACTAGCGGGTTCGACAATGAGCAGTTCTTC. Translation: CASSSLGDTSGFDNEQFF.

The count of this clone is one. J is TRBJ2-3 and V is TRBV7-9; D remains unclear. The CDR3 extends over 14 amino acids. V dropped 0 bases and J dropped 2 bases, with 6 bases sitting between them. From germline, CDR1 is SEHNR and CDR2 FQNEAQ (reference sequence). As DNA, the CDR3 is TGTGCCAGCAGCTTAGCGGAGCCCACAGATACGCAGTATTTT. Amino acid sequence: CASSLAEPTDTQYF.

V gene TRBV10-1 combines with J gene TRBJ2-2; D may be TRBD2 (5 bases). Per the germline V gene, CDR1 is WNHNN and CDR2 is SYGVQD (reference sequence). The CDR3 runs 19 residues. V dropped 0 bases and J dropped 0 bases, with 17 bases sitting between them. The CDR3 here is CASSESNLKRSANTGELFF. CDR3 bases: TGCGCCAGCAGTGAGTCTAACCTAAAGCGGAGTGCGAACACCGGGGAGCTGTTTTTT.